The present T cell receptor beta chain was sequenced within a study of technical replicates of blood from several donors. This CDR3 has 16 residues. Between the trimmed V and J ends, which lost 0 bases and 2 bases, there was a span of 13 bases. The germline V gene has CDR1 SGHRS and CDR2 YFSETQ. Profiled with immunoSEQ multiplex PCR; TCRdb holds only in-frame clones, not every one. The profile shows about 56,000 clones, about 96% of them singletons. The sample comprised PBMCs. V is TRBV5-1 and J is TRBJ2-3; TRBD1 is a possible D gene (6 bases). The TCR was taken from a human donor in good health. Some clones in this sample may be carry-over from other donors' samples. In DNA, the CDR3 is TGCGCCAGCAGCTTGGGGGACAAATTCAACACAGATACGCAGTATTTT. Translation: CASSLGDKFNTDTQYF.